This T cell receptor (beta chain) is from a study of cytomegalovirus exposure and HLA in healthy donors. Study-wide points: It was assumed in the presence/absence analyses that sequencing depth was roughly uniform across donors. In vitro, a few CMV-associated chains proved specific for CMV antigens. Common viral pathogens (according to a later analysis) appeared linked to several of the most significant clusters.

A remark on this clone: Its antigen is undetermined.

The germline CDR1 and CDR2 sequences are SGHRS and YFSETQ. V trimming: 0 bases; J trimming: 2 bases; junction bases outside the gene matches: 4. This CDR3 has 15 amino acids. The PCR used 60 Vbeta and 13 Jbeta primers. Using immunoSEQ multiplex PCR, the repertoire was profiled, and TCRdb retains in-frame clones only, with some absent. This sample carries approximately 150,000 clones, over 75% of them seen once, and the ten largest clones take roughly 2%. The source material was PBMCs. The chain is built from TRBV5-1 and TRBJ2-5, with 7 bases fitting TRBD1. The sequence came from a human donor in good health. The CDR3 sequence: CASSLGGTVQETQYF. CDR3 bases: TGCGCCAGCAGCTTGGGTGGGACAGTACAAGAGACCCAGTACTTC.